In its sample, the clone carrying this TCR beta chain was seen a few times. Its antigen is unknown. The sample comes from a study of response to subunit inactivated influenza vaccine. General study points: The authors suggested that every seasonal influenza vaccination recruits few new T cells.

TCRdb analysed the RT-PCR reads with MiXCR anew, one entry per CDR3 protein. The table has roughly 620,000 distinct CDR3 sequences, 11% seen once. Germline-derived CDR1 and CDR2 are MNHEY and SVGEGT. The J segment lost 3 bases and the V segment lost 2 bases, leaving 6 bases of the junction unmatched. CDR3 length: 17 residues. The sample was also linked to a second study, of T cells expressing NK-cell markers. Per that paper: Scientists made TCR beta cDNA using 5'RACE template switching with UMIs. All TCR beta repertoires analysed originated from sorted CD3+CD56+NKG2C+, CD3+CD56+NKG2C- and CD3+CD56-NKG2C+ T cells. With respect to HCMV, seven of the eight sequenced donors were seropositive, and one was seronegative. About six donors carried dominant NKG2C+ clonotypes that made up about 1.0-8% of their CD8+ T cells.

V and J are TRBV6-2 or TRBV6-3 and TRBJ2-6; 8 bases agree with TRBD1. The sample in question was PBMCs from blood, obtained on the day of vaccination. The TCR was taken from a man aged 45-65 years who received an inactivated influenza vaccine. The CDR3: CASSYRTGWIGANVLTF. The CDR3 region has the DNA TGTGCCAGCAGTTACCGGACAGGGTGGATTGGGGCCAACGTCCTGACTTTC.